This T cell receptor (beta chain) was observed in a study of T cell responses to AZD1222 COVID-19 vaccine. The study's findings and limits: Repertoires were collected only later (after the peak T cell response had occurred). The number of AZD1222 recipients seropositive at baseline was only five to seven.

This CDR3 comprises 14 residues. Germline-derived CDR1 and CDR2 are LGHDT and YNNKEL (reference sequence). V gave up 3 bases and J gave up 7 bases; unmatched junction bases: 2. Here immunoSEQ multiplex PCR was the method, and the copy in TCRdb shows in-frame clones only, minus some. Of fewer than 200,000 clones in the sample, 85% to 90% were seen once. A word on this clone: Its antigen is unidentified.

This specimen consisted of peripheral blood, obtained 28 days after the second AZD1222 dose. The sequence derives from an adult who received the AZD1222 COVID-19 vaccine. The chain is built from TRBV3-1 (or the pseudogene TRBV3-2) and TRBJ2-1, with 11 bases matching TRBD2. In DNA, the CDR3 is TGTGCCAGCAGCCACGCTAGCGGGGGGAATGAGCAGTTCTTC. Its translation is CASSHASGGNEQFF.